The following is a T cell receptor beta chain sequence with its context. The data belong to a study of blood T cell repertoires in COVID-19. In the study overall: Material from acute and convalescent COVID-19 was sourced from the United States, Italy and Spain. From T cells, B-cell-depleted T cells, or PBMCs came the material, which was cDNA or gDNA.

The CDR3 is made up of 15 amino acids. CDR1 is GTSNPN, CDR2 SVGIG, per germline (reference sequence). Trimming cost V 5 bases and J 4 bases; bases outside gene matches: 11. The authors' processing: Reference gene primer amplification gave nucleated cell count estimates. The assay was immunoSEQ multiplex PCR, and TCRdb's table has in-frame clones only and misses some. The V and J calls and clone size come from that table; D and trimming were worked out from the DNA. The sample includes around 97,000 clones, approximately 86% of them seen just once. Sequencing was done on a sample of peripheral blood. The chain uses TRBV30 and TRBJ2-3, with TRBD2 matching 8 bases. The sequence was obtained from a human donor in a cohort sampled during active COVID-19. In DNA form, the CDR3 reads TGTGCCTGGGGGTTTAGCGGGACCTTCGCAGATACGCAGTATTTT. Translating it yields CAWGFSGTFADTQYF.